Below, 5 T cell receptor beta chains from the same sample are listed, as sequenced in a study of PD-1 blockade in classical Hodgkin lymphoma. Profiling relied on immunoSEQ multiplex PCR, and the TCRdb table lists in-frame clones only, not all of them. The sample shows over 25,000 clones, around three quarters of them seen only once. With no exception, relapse followed autologous stem cell transplantation in all patients, and brentuximab vedotin exposure varied. Isolation of CD4+ T cells from thawed PBMCs was performed by magnetic negative selection. The starting material was CD4+ T cells from blood, obtained at baseline. The source of these receptors is a human donor with classical Hodgkin lymphoma.

This sequence joins TRBV4-2 and TRBJ1-1; TRBD1 aligns across 8 bases. Germline V gene data show CDR1 as LGHNA and CDR2 as YNFKEQ. CDR3 length equals 14 residues. V shed 3 bases and J 8 bases; nucleotides not matched to a gene: 8. CDR3 amino acids: CASSQKGQEPEAFF. Here the CDR3 DNA reads TGTGCCAGCAGCCAGAAGGGACAGGAGCCAGAAGCTTTCTTT.

The chain employs TRBV7-9 and TRBJ2-3; TRBD2 aligns across 12 bases. The CDR3 runs to 15 residues. V gave up 5 bases and J gave up 1 base; unmatched junction bases: 1. Per germline, CDR1 SEHNR and CDR2 FQNEAQ (reference sequence). CDR3: CASSRTSGGTDTQYF. The CDR3 DNA sequence: TGTGCCAGCAGCCGGACTAGCGGGGGCACAGATACGCAGTATTTT.

V is TRBV5-8 and J is TRBJ1-6; no reliable D call. Germline values: CDR1 SGHTS, CDR2 YDEGEE. The CDR3 length is 11 residues. The ends were cut back, 3 bases at V and 10 bases at J, with 5 bases in the middle. The CDR3 DNA sequence: TGTGCCAGCAGCTGGGGATCACCCCTCCACTTT. This encodes CASSWGSPLHF.

The sample holds a few counts of this clone. The chain is built from TRBV19 and TRBJ1-6, with 7 bases lining up with TRBD1. The CDR3 covers 14 residues. Trimming at V came to 3 bases and at J to 6 bases, leaving 2 bases not matched to a gene. The germline V gene encodes CDR1 LNHDA and CDR2 SQIVND (reference sequence). In DNA form, the CDR3 reads TGTGCCAGTAGTATGCAGGGGGTTAATTCACCCCTCCACTTT. Its protein product is CASSMQGVNSPLHF.

The rearrangement uses TRBV11-2 and TRBJ2-7; 9 positions match TRBD2. Germline-derived CDR1 and CDR2 are SGHAT and FQNNGV. This CDR3 has 15 amino acids. V dropped 2 bases and J dropped 2; count of bases not matched to a gene: 4. The CDR3 bases are TGTGCCAGCAGCTTACTGACTAGCGGACCCTACGAGCAGTACTTC. It specifies CASSLLTSGPYEQYF.